What follows are 4 T cell receptor beta chains derived from one specimen sequenced in a study of T cell responses to AZD1222 COVID-19 vaccine. The assay was immunoSEQ multiplex PCR, and TCRdb's table has in-frame clones only and misses some. The data show 90,000 to 95,000 clones, about 89% seen once. The sequences come from peripheral blood, collected on day 0 of AZD1222 vaccination. The receptor set was obtained from an adult in good health.

This rearrangement joins TRBV5-1 to TRBJ1-5; 7 bases fit TRBD1. The CDR3 extends over 14 amino acids. V dropped 4 bases and J dropped 5; count of bases not matched to a gene: 6. Germline V gene data show CDR1 as SGHRS and CDR2 as YFSETQ. In nucleotides, the CDR3 is TGCGCCAGCAGCCCGGGACAGACCGATCAGCCCCAGCATTTT. It is translated as CASSPGQTDQPQHF.

This clone was picked up one time. The V gene is TRBV30, the J gene TRBJ1-1; no reliable D call. V was cut by 2 bases and J by 4 bases, with 11 bases left in between. There are 13 residues in the CDR3. CDR1 is GTSNPN and CDR2 is SVGIG in the germline V gene (reference sequence). The CDR3 is CAWSREVVTEAFF. The CDR3 nucleotides are TGTGCCTGGAGTCGTGAGGTGGTCACTGAAGCTTTCTTT.

J is TRBJ2-1 and V is TRBV27; D may be TRBD1 (6 bases). Germline CDR1 reads MNHEY; CDR2 reads SMNVEV (reference sequence). Trimming left V 5 bases short and J 0 bases short, with 17 bases between. The CDR3 has 17 amino acids. CDR3 sequence: CASSPDLDRSSYNEQFF. The CDR3 DNA follows: TGTGCCAGCAGTCCAGACCTAGACAGGAGCTCCTACAATGAGCAGTTCTTC.

The chain recombines TRBV27 with TRBJ1-3, with a weak D call TRBD1 (6 bases). This CDR3 is 16 amino acids long. V was pared by 0 bases and J by 4 bases, with 13 bases between. Looked up from germline, CDR1 is MNHEY and CDR2 is SMNVEV (reference sequence). CDR3 loop: CASSLSSRTAGNTIYF. CDR3 DNA: TGTGCCAGCAGTTTATCGTCCCGGACAGCCGGAAACACCATATATTTT.